This T cell receptor (beta chain) came from a study of shared clonotypes between healthy human individuals. Study-level background: Each donor had three CD4 naive, three CD4 memory, two CD8 naive and one CD8 memory plate. Study-level points and caveats: A limitation of the genetic and exposure-history diversity represented arose from few donors.

The length of the CDR3 is 15 residues. Deletions cut 3 bases from V and 3 bases from J, with 11 bases between. Germline V gene data show CDR1 as MDHEN and CDR2 as SYDVKM. Once extracted for a subset, genomic DNA was divided evenly among several immunoSEQ plates. Source study methods: Junction-only immunoSEQ sequences carried no quality scores, so filtering differed. Clones were read by immunoSEQ multiplex PCR, and TCRdb kept only the in-frame ones, dropping some. The V and J calls and clone size are taken from that table; D and trimming were inferred from the DNA. The table has roughly 110,000 clones, under 70% seen once. This clone was counted only a few times. The target antigen is unknown.

The sample taken for sequencing was memory CD8+ T cells sorted from blood. The subset is: CD45RO+ cells pooled with CCR7-negative TemRA cells. The TCR was taken from a woman aged 25 to 39 in good health. The V call is TRBV28, the J call TRBJ1-4; D ambiguous. CDR3 sequence reads: CASSFSGGSNEKLFF. The CDR3 nucleotides are TGTGCCAGCAGTTTTTCGGGCGGTTCTAATGAAAAACTGTTTTTT. Variable domain in full (rest from reference TRBV28 and TRBJ1-4): DVKVTQSSRYLVKRTGEKVFLECVQDMDHENMFWYRQDPGLGLRLIYFSYDVKMKEKGDIPEGYSVSREKKERFSLILESASTNQTSMYLCASSFSGGSNEKLFFGSGTQLSVL.